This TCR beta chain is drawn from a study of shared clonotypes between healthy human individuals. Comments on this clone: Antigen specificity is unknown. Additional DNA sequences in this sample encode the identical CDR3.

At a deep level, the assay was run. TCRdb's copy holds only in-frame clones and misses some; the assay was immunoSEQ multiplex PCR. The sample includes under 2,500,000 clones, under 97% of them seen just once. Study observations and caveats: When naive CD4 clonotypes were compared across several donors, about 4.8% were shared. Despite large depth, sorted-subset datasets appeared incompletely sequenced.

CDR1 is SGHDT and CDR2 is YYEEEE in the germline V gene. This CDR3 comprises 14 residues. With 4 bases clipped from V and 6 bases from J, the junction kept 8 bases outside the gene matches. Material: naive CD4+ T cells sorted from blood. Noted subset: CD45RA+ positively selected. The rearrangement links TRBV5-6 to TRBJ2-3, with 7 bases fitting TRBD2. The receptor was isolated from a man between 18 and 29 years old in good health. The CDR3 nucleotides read TGTGCCAGCAGCCTGACTAGCAGTACGGATACGCAGTATTTT. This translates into CASSLTSSTDTQYF. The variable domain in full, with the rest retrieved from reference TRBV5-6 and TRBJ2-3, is DAGVTQSPTHLIKTRGQQVTLRCSPKSGHDTVSWYQQALGQGPQFIFQYYEEEERQRGNFPDRFSGHQFPNYSSELNVNALLLGDSALYLCASSLTSSTDTQYFGPGTRLTVL.